What follows are 5 T cell receptor beta chains derived from one specimen sequenced in a study of sequential checkpoint blockade in melanoma. Treatment here: randomized to nivolumab then ipilimumab (arm A) or the reverse (arm B). Some clones are missing from TCRdb's copy, which holds only in-frame ones; the method was immunoSEQ multiplex PCR. The sample lists under 20,000 clones, around 70% occurring once. The sequences come from CD8+ T cells sorted from blood (inferred from file names), collected from a patient given nivolumab and ipilimumab in sequence. Receptors originate from a human donor with melanoma.

This sequence joins TRBV2 and TRBJ2-7, with TRBD1 matching 9 bases. The germline CDR1 and CDR2 sequences are SNHLY and FYNNEI. With 6 bases clipped from V and 3 bases from J, the junction kept 9 bases outside the gene matches. CDR3 length: 15 amino acids. The CDR3 protein is CASRERWDRVYEQYF. DNA for the CDR3: TGTGCCAGCAGGGAGAGATGGGACAGGGTCTACGAGCAGTACTTC.

The rearrangement joins TRBV4-3 to TRBJ2-5; the D is unclear. With the DNA end fitting TRBJ2-7 better, the J assignment may be wrong. The germline gives CDR1 LGHNA, CDR2 YSLEER. This CDR3 has 13 amino acids. The CDR3 DNA reads TGCGCCAGCAGCCAAGGCCTCCAATACGAGCAGTACTTC. Its protein is CASSQGLQYEQYF.

V is TRBV9 and J is TRBJ2-1; D is possibly TRBD2 (6 bases). Germline CDR1 is SGDLS and CDR2 is YYNGEE. The V end lost 0 bases, the J end lost 8 bases, and 12 bases lay between the germline ends. The CDR3 totals 14 residues. CDR3 DNA: TGTGCCAGCAGCGTAGAGGGACTTAGAGATGAGCAGTTCTTC. Translated, it gives CASSVEGLRDEQFF.

J is TRBJ2-7 and V is TRBV13; D is unclear. The germline V gene has CDR1 PRHDT and CDR2 FYEKMQ (reference sequence). This CDR3 contains 12 residues. Deletions cut 5 bases from V and 4 bases from J, with 9 bases between. CDR3 DNA: TGTGCCAGCAGCCCTAGAAAGTACGAGCAGTACTTC. Encoded protein: CASSPRKYEQYF.

This chain links TRBV13 with TRBJ2-3; 12 positions agree with TRBD2. The CDR3 extends over 20 amino acids. V gave up 5 bases and J gave up 0 bases; unmatched junction bases: 15. Germline-derived CDR1 and CDR2 are PRHDT and FYEKMQ (reference sequence). The CDR3 DNA is TGTGCCAGCAGCGATGCTAGCGGGAGGGGGATTAGATCTAGCACAGATACGCAGTATTTT. As protein: CASSDASGRGIRSSTDTQYF.